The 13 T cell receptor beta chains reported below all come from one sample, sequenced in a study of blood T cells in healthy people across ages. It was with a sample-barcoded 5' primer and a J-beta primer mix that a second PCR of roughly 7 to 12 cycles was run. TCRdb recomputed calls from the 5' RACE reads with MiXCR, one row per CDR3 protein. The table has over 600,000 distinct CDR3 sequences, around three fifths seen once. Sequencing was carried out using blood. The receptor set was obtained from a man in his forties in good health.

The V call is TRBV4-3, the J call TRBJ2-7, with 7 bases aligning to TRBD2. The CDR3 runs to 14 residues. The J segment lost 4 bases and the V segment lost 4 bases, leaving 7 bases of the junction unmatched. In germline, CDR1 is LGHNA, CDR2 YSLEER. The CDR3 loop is CASSPKRGGYEQYF. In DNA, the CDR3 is TGCGCCAGCAGCCCCAAGAGGGGAGGGTACGAGCAGTACTTC.

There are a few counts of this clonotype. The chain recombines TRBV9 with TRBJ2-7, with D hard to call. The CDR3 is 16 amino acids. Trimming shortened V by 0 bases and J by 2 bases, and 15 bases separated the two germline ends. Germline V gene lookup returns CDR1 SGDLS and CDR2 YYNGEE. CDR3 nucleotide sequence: TGTGCCAGCAGCGTAGCCCCCGAGCCACCGCCCTACGAGCAGTACTTC. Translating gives CASSVAPEPPPYEQYF.

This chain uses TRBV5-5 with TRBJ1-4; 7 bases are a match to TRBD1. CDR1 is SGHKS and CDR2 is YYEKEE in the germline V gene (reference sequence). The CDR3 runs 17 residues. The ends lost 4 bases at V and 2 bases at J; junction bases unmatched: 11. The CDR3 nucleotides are TGTGCCAGCAGCAAGGTTGGAGAGGGGGCGACTAATGAAAAACTGTTTTTT. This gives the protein CASSKVGEGATNEKLFF.

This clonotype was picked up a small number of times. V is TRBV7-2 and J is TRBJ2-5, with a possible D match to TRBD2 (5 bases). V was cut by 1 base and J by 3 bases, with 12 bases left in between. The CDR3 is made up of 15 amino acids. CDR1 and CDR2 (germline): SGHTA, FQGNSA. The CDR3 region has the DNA TGTGCCAGCAGCTTAGAGGGATCGGGGAAAGAGACCCAGTACTTC. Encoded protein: CASSLEGSGKETQYF.

The CDR3 coding sequence is TGCAGTGCTAGTAGCCTACAGGGGGCGAACACTGAAGCTTTCTTT. Translation: CSASSLQGANTEAFF. J is TRBJ1-1 and V is TRBV20-1, with 9 nucleotides matching TRBD1. Germline V CDR1 and CDR2: DFQATT, SNEGSKA (reference sequence). With V trimmed by 3 bases and J by 1 base, 6 bases remained unmatched. There are 15 residues in the CDR3.

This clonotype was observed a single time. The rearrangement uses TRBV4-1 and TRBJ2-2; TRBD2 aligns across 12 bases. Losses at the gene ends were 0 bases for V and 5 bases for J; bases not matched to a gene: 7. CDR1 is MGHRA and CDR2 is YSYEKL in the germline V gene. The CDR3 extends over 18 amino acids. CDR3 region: CASSQDLAGGSRTGELFF. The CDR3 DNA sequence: TGCGCCAGCAGCCAAGATCTAGCGGGAGGGTCTCGGACCGGGGAGCTGTTTTTT.

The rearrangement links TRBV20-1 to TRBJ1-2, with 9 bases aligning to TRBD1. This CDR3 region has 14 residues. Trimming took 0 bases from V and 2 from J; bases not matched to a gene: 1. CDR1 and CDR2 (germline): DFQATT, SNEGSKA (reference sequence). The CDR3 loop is CSARDGTGNYGYTF. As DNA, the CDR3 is TGCAGTGCTAGAGACGGGACAGGGAACTATGGCTACACCTTC.

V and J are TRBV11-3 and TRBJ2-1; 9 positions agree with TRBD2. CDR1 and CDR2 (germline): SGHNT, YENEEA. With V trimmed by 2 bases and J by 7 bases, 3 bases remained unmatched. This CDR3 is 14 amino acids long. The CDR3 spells CASSLSGRSNEQFF. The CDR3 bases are TGTGCCAGCAGCTTAAGCGGGAGGAGTAATGAGCAGTTCTTC.

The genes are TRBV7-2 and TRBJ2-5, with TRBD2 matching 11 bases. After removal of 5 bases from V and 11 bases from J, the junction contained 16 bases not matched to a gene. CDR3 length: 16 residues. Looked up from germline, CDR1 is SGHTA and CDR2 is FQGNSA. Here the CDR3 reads CASSILPGLAADEQYF. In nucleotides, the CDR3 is TGTGCCAGCAGCATCCTTCCGGGACTAGCGGCAGATGAGCAGTACTTC.

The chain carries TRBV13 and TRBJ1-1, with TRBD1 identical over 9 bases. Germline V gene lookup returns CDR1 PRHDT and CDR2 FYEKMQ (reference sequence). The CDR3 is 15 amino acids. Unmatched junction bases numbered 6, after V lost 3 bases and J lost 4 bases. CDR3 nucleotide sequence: TGTGCCAGCAGCTTCCTACAGGGGGCGTCCACTGAAGCTTTCTTT. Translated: CASSFLQGASTEAFF. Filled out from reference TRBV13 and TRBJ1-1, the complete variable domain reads AAGVIQSPRHLIKEKRETATLKCYPIPRHDTVYWYQQGPGQDPQFLISFYEKMQSDKGSIPDRFSAQQFSDYHSELNMSSLELGDSALYFCASSFLQGASTEAFFGQGTRLTVV.

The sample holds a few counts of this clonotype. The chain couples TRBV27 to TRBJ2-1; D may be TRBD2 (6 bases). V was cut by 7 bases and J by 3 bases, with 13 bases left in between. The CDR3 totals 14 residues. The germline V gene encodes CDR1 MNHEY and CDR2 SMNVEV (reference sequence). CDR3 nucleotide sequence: TGTGCCAGCATCCGGGACTTCAACTACAATGAGCAGTTCTTC. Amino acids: CASIRDFNYNEQFF.

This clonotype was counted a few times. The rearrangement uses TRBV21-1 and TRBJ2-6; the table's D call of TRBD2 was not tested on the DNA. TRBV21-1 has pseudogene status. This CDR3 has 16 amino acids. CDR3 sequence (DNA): TGTGCCAGCACGGGCAGGGCCTTCTCTGGGGCCAACGTCCTGACTTTC. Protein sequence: CASTGRAFSGANVLTF.

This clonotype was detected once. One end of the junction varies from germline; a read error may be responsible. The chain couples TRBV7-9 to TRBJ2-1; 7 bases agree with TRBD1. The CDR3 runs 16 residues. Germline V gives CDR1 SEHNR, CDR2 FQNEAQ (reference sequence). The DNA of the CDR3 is TGTGCCAGCAGCATAGCAAGCAGGGGGTACTACAATGAGCAGTTCTTC. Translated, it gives CASSIASRGYYNEQFF. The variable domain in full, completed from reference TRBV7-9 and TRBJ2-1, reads DTGVSQNPRHKITKRGQNVTFRCDPISEHNRLYWYRQTLGQGPEFLTYFQNEAQLEKSRLLSDRFSAERPKGSFSTLEIQRTEQGDSAMYLCASSIASRGYYNEQFFGPGTRLTVL.